These 8 T cell receptor beta chains were all obtained from the same sample, sequenced in a study of monozygotic twins with inflammatory bowel disease. TCRdb reprocessed the 5' RACE reads and reports one entry per CDR3 protein, with no DNA. This table lists about 160,000 distinct CDR3 sequences. Input material: blood. Every receptor here comes from a human donor with ulcerative colitis or Crohn's disease, or a healthy co-twin of an affected twin (not recorded which).

CDR3: CASSLAGGCYNEQFF. The rearrangement uses TRBV5-4 and TRBJ2-1. The germline V gene has CDR1 SGHNT and CDR2 YYREEE (reference sequence). This CDR3 comprises 15 residues.

The V and J genes are TRBV5-5 and TRBJ1-1. The CDR3 loop spans 14 amino acids. Per the germline V gene, CDR1 is SGHKS and CDR2 is YYEKEE (reference sequence). The CDR3 reads CASTFQDWNTEAFF.

The chain links TRBV7-8 to TRBJ1-1. CDR1 is SGHVS and CDR2 is FQNEAQ in the germline V gene. CDR3 length: 16 amino acids. This CDR3 reads CASSLAGRAGNTEAFF. The full variable domain, completed using reference TRBV7-8 and TRBJ1-1, is GAGVSQSPRYKVAKRGQDVALRCDPISGHVSLFWYQQALGQGPEFLTYFQNEAQLDKSGLPSDRFFAERPEGSVSTLKIQRTQQEDSAVYLCASSLAGRAGNTEAFFGQGTRLTVV.

The chain couples TRBV12-3 or TRBV12-4 to TRBJ2-3; TCRdb's D gene call, TRBD1, goes unchecked for lack of DNA. This CDR3 region has 14 residues. CDR3 amino acids: CASSFSGGAYTQYF.

This rearrangement joins TRBV6-1 to TRBJ1-5. Germline V gene lookup returns CDR1 MNHNS and CDR2 SASEGT. This CDR3 is 15 amino acids long. The CDR3 protein is CASRPDWWGNQPQHF.

V usage is TRBV10-3 and J usage is TRBJ1-1; there is no DNA to check the TCRdb D call of TRBD1. Germline CDR1 is ENHRY and CDR2 is SYGVKD. This CDR3 has 14 residues. The chain's CDR3 is CAISEGQLNTEAFF.

CDR3 in amino acids: CATSPGEGGELFF. The chain has TRBV24-1 and TRBJ2-2; the D gene TCRdb calls, TRBD1, cannot be checked with no DNA. CDR1 is KGHDR and CDR2 is SFDVKD in the germline V gene. The CDR3 length is 13 residues.

The CDR3 loop reads CSASSLAETYEQYF. The chain joins TRBV20-1 to TRBJ2-7; without DNA, the TCRdb call of TRBD2 cannot be checked. Germline V gene sequence: CDR1 DFQATT, CDR2 SNEGSKA (reference sequence). The CDR3 consists of 14 residues.